This T cell receptor (beta chain) was sequenced during a study of blood T cell repertoires in COVID-19. Study-wide context: Donors in the United States, Italy and Spain gave samples during acute or convalescent COVID-19. T cells, B-cell-depleted T cells, or PBMCs supplied cDNA or gDNA.

In the study's own analysis: Amplification from reference gene primers served as the basis for estimated nucleated cell counts. The repertoire was sequenced with immunoSEQ multiplex PCR; TCRdb's copy has only in-frame clones and lacks some. From that table come the V and J calls and clone size; the DNA was used to work out D and trimming. The sample shows roughly 200,000 clones, roughly 81% of them seen only once. This CDR3 is built from 14 residues. V was pared by 7 bases and J by 5 bases, with 14 bases between. Germline V gene data show CDR1 as MDHEN and CDR2 as SYDVKM. This rearrangement joins TRBV28 to TRBJ1-4, with D perhaps TRBD1 (6 bases). This receptor was taken from a woman of 80 years or more with acute or convalescent COVID-19. The source material was peripheral blood. The CDR3 sequence: CASIPGGANEKLFF. In DNA, the CDR3 is TGTGCCAGCATCCCGGGGGGGGCCAATGAAAAACTGTTTTTT. Using reference TRBV28 and TRBJ1-4 for the parts outside the CDR3, the full variable domain is DVKVTQSSRYLVKRTGEKVFLECVQDMDHENMFWYRQDPGLGLRLIYFSYDVKMKEKGDIPEGYSVSREKKERFSLILESASTNQTSMYLCASIPGGANEKLFFGSGTQLSVL.